The clone carrying this TCR beta chain appeared many times. Its target is unknown. The sample belongs to a study of CD8 T cells in ankylosing spondylitis. Notes on the study in general: Disease-linked clones, CD8+, were relatively rare in peripheral blood. Several of the motif variants were reported before in synovial fluid and blood from reactive arthritis. A TCR beta motif of under 10 highly homologous variants seemed to mark ankylosing spondylitis blood. According to the report, clones linked to the disease were significantly enriched in matched synovial fluid samples taken from ankylosing spondylitis patients.

TCRdb analysed the 5' RACE reads with MiXCR anew, one entry per CDR3 protein. The data show roughly 180,000 distinct CDR3 sequences, with approximately 10% seen just once and around 15% held by the top ten. The length of the CDR3 is 14 residues. Trimming removed 3 bases at V and 4 bases at J, with 11 bases between. From germline, CDR1 is SGHVS and CDR2 FNYEAQ. The chain uses TRBV7-6 and TRBJ2-3, with unresolved D. This receptor was identified in a female donor with ankylosing spondylitis or in good health (not recorded which). The sample comprised blood, either unsorted or a sorted T cell fraction (not recorded which). CDR3 region: CASSLFELADTQYF. The CDR3 DNA is TGTGCCAGCAGCTTGTTCGAGCTGGCAGATACGCAGTATTTT.